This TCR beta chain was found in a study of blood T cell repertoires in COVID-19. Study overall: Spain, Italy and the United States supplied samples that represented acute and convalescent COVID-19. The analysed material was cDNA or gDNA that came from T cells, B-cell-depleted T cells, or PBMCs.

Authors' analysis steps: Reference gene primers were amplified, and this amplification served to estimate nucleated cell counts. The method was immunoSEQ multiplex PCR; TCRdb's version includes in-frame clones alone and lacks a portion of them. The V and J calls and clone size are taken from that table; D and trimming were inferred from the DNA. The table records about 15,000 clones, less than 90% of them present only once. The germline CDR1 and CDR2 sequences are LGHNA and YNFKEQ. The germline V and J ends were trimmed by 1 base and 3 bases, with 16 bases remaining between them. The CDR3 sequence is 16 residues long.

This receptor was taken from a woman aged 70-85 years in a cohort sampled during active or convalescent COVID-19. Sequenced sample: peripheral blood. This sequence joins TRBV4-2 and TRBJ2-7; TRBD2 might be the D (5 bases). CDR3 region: CASSQGSGISLYEQYF. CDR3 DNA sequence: TGTGCCAGCAGCCAAGGATCGGGAATTAGTCTCTACGAGCAGTACTTC.